The 5 T cell receptor beta chains listed next were all sequenced from one sample in a study of early T cells in non-severe SARS-CoV-2 infection. Each CDR3 protein is one row after TCRdb ran MiXCR on the 5' RACE reads. The sample lists roughly 110,000 distinct CDR3 sequences; around 10% were seen once. Specimen: whole blood. The receptors shown here come from an adult who was a healthcare worker with PCR-confirmed SARS-CoV-2 infection or an uninfected control (not recorded which).

In its sample, this clonotype was seen a few times. The V gene is TRBV6-4, the J gene TRBJ2-2; D not certain. V lost 0 bases, J lost 10 bases, and 9 bases lay in between. The CDR3 extends over 13 amino acids. Germline V gene data show CDR1 as MRHNA and CDR2 as SNTAGT. CDR3 sequence (DNA): TGTGCCAGCAGTGACTCGGACCGGTTGGAGCTGTTTTTT. This gives the protein CASSDSDRLELFF.

The chain recombines TRBV4-3 with TRBJ1-1; 7 nucleotides agree with TRBD1. Germline assignment: CDR1 LGHNA and CDR2 YSLEER. This CDR3 has 14 amino acids. With 0 bases clipped from V and 7 bases from J, the junction kept 5 bases outside the gene matches. The CDR3 spells CASSQDSTGDEAFF. CDR3 coding DNA: TGCGCCAGCAGCCAAGATAGCACAGGGGATGAAGCTTTCTTT.

V and J are TRBV20-1 and TRBJ2-3; D call uncertain. The CDR3 sequence is 13 residues long. Germline CDR1 and CDR2: DFQATT and SNEGSKA (reference sequence). V was clipped by 3 bases and J by 3 bases, with 10 bases between them. The CDR3 DNA reads TGCAGTGCTAGCCCGCGTGCGACAGATACGCAGTATTTT. It translates to CSASPRATDTQYF.

This clonotype came up a few times. This chain joins TRBV10-2 and TRBJ1-1; 8 positions match TRBD1. The CDR3 is 16 amino acids. The V and J ends lost 7 bases and 1 base, in that order; junction bases with no gene match: 11. Germline CDR1 and CDR2: WSHSY and SAAADI. CDR3 DNA: TGCGCCAGCACCTGGACAGGGATTTTGAGGAACACTGAAGCTTTCTTT. This translates into CASTWTGILRNTEAFF.

This clonotype has only a few counts. V gene TRBV20-1 combines with J gene TRBJ2-7; TRBD2 aligns across 9 bases. In germline, CDR1 is DFQATT, CDR2 SNEGSKA (reference sequence). The CDR3 has 13 residues. CDR3 residues: CSCLPGLANEQYF. The CDR3 nucleotides are TGCAGCTGCCTCCCGGGACTAGCAAACGAGCAGTACTTC.